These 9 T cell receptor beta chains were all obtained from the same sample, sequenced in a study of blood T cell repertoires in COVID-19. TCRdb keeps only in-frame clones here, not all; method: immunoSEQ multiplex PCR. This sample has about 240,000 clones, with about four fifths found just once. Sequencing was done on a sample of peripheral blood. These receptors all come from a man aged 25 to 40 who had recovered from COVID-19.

The CDR3 region has the DNA TGTGCCAGCAGCTTTGGTGGGGCGGTGAATAATGAGCAGTTCTTC. The encoded protein is CASSFGGAVNNEQFF. The V gene is TRBV5-4, the J gene TRBJ2-1; D is perhaps TRBD1 (5 bases). Germline V gene data show CDR1 as SGHNT and CDR2 as YYREEE (reference sequence). The CDR3 is 15 amino acids. Trimming removed 2 bases at V and 7 bases at J, with 16 bases between.

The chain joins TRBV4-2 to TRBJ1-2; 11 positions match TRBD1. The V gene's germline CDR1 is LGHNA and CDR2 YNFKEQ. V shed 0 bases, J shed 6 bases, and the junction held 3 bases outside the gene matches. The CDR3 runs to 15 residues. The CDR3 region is CASSQELGQGDGYTF. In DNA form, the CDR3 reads TGTGCCAGCAGCCAAGAGTTGGGACAGGGGGATGGCTACACCTTC.

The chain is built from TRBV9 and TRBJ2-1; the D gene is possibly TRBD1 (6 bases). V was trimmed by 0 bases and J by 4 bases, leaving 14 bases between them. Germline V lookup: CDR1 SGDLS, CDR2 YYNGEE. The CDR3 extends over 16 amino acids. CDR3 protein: CASSVGGGDRYNEQFF. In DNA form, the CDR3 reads TGTGCCAGCAGCGTAGGAGGGGGTGACAGGTACAATGAGCAGTTCTTC.

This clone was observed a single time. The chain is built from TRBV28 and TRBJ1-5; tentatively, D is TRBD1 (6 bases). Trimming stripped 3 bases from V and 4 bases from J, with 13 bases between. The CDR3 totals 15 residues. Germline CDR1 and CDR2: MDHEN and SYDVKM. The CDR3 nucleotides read TGTGCCAGCAGTTTTACAGGGTTGGGGAATCAGCCCCAGCATTTT. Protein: CASSFTGLGNQPQHF. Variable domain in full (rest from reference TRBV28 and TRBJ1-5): DVKVTQSSRYLVKRTGEKVFLECVQDMDHENMFWYRQDPGLGLRLIYFSYDVKMKEKGDIPEGYSVSREKKERFSLILESASTNQTSMYLCASSFTGLGNQPQHFGDGTRLSIL.

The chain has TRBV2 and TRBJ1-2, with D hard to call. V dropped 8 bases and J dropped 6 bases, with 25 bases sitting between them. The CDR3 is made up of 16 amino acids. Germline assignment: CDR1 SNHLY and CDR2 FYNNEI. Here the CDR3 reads CASLRTEGPLSDGYTF. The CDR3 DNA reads TGTGCCAGCCTTAGGACGGAGGGTCCCCTATCGGATGGCTACACCTTC.

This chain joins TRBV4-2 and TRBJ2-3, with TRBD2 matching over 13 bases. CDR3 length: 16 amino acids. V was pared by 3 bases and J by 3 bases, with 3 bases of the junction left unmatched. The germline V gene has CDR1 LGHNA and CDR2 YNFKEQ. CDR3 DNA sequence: TGTGCCAGCAGCCATACTAGCGGGGGGGCTACAGATACGCAGTATTTT. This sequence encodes CASSHTSGGATDTQYF.

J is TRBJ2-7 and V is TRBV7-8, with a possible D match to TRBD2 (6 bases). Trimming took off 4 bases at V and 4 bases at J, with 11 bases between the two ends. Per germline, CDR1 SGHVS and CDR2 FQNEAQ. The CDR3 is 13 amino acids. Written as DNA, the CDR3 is TGTGCCAGCAGCTCGAGGAGGGAGTACGAGCAGTACTTC. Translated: CASSSRREYEQYF. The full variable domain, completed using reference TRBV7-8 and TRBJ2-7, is GAGVSQSPRYKVAKRGQDVALRCDPISGHVSLFWYQQALGQGPEFLTYFQNEAQLDKSGLPSDRFFAERPEGSVSTLKIQRTQQEDSAVYLCASSSRREYEQYFGPGTRLTVT.

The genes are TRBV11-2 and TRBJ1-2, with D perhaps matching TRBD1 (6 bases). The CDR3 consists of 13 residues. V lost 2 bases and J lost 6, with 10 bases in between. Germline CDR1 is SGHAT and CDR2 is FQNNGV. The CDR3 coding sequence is TGTGCCAGCAGCTTAAGGGCAGGGGATGGCTACACCTTC. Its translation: CASSLRAGDGYTF.

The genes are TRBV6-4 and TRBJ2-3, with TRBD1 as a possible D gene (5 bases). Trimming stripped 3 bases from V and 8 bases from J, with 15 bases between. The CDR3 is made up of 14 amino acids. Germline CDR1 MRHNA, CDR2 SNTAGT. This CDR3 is CASSEQGAGRTQYF. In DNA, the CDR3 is TGTGCCAGCAGTGAGCAAGGGGCAGGTCGTACGCAGTATTTT.